One and the same sample provided the 8 T cell receptor beta chains below, sequenced in a study of patients and donors after allogeneic stem cell transplantation. In TCRdb, the RT-PCR reads were re-called with MiXCR into one record per CDR3 protein. The sample records about 960,000 distinct CDR3 sequences, more than 15% being singletons. The specimen was blood, either unsorted or a sorted T cell fraction (not recorded which). The receptors shown here come from a human donor who was either an allogeneic HSCT recipient or a stem cell or donor lymphocyte infusion donor (not recorded which). It is not recorded whose cells these are; they may come from a transplant donor.

This clonotype was seen repeatedly, ten times or more. The rearrangement joins TRBV5-1 to TRBJ1-2; D unresolved. Germline V gene lookup returns CDR1 SGHRS and CDR2 YFSETQ. This CDR3 has 15 residues. Trimming removed 4 bases at V and 0 bases at J, with 13 bases between. CDR3 region: CASSLLDPANYGYTF. In nucleotides, the CDR3 is TGCGCCAGCAGCCTGCTTGACCCGGCTAACTATGGCTACACCTTC.

This clonotype was picked up a small number of times. The gene calls are TRBV2 and TRBJ1-4; tentative D call: TRBD1 (5 bases). The V end lost 6 bases, the J end lost 5 bases, and 10 bases lay between the germline ends. This CDR3 has 13 residues. The germline gives CDR1 SNHLY, CDR2 FYNNEI. The DNA of the CDR3 is TGTGCCAGCAGGATGGGACGGAATGAAAAACTGTTTTTT. Protein product: CASRMGRNEKLFF.

The chain is built from TRBV28 and TRBJ2-1; unclear D gene. The germline V gene has CDR1 MDHEN and CDR2 SYDVKM. This CDR3 is built from 14 residues. V was clipped by 3 bases and J by 7 bases, with 13 bases between them. The CDR3 here is CASSFGRFSNEQFF. In DNA, the CDR3 is TGTGCCAGCAGTTTCGGCAGGTTTTCGAATGAGCAGTTCTTC.

The rearrangement links TRBV11-2 to TRBJ2-5; D is possibly TRBD1 (5 bases). CDR3 length: 17 amino acids. Per the germline V gene, CDR1 is SGHAT and CDR2 is FQNNGV. Trimming removed 0 bases at V and 5 bases at J, with 19 bases between. CDR3 region: CASSLEGAATSRETQYF. The CDR3 nucleotides read TGTGCCAGCAGCTTAGAAGGGGCGGCCACCAGCCGGGAGACCCAGTACTTC.

This clonotype was counted between two and nine times. This chain links TRBV9 with TRBJ2-7; D is uncertain. In germline, CDR1 is SGDLS, CDR2 YYNGEE. Trimming left V 0 bases short and J 8 bases short, with 12 bases between. The CDR3 spans 13 residues. CDR3 sequence reads: CASSVDNSLKQYF. The CDR3 DNA is TGTGCCAGCAGCGTAGACAATAGCTTGAAGCAGTACTTC.

This clonotype was seen a few times. The rearrangement links TRBV5-1 to TRBJ1-2, with 11 bases lining up with TRBD1. The germline V gene encodes CDR1 SGHRS and CDR2 YFSETQ. This CDR3 spans 14 amino acids. V shed 0 bases, J shed 8 bases, and the junction held 3 bases outside the gene matches. CDR3 nucleotides: TGCGCCAGCAGCTTGGGGACAGGGGGCCGCGGCTACACCTTC. It is translated as CASSLGTGGRGYTF.

The chain has TRBV9 and TRBJ2-7; 9 bases are shared with TRBD1. Germline CDR1 reads SGDLS; CDR2 reads YYNGEE. The CDR3 has 14 residues. Trimming cost V 4 bases and J 3 bases; bases outside gene matches: 5. The CDR3 DNA follows: TGTGCCAGCAGCAGGGACAGGGTGAACTACGAGCAGTACTTC. Translation: CASSRDRVNYEQYF.

The chain is built from TRBV12-3 or TRBV12-4 and TRBJ1-6; 7 nucleotides match TRBD1. The ends lost 5 bases at V and 7 bases at J; junction bases unmatched: 11. The CDR3 contains 16 residues. For the CDR3, the DNA is TGTGCCAGCAGTCCTGGGACAGAATCTTGGAATTCACCCCTCCACTTT. Translation: CASSPGTESWNSPLHF.